This TCR beta chain was sequenced for a study of graft-versus-host responses after intestinal transplantation (TCRdb year 2021). At the level of the whole study: The transplants that recipients got were multivisceral, liver-intestinal, or isolated intestinal. A cohort of 24 intestinal transplant recipients, including one retransplant, was enrolled, and a few patients lacking pretransplant specimens were excluded. Donor T cell macrochimerism was defined as a peak of at least 4% donor T cells among recipient peripheral blood mononuclear cells. Graft-versus-host and host-versus-graft alloreactive T cell clones were tracked in the graft, circulation and bone marrow after intestinal transplantation using bulk TCR-beta CDR3 sequencing. To identify alloreactive clones, pre-transplant mixed lymphocyte reaction products were sequenced and compared with unstimulated pre-transplant donor and recipient T cells. All recipients received anti-thymocyte globulin induction followed by maintenance tacrolimus and steroids for around three years. Rather than being sequenced by the commercial service, samples from a few later patients were sequenced in-house on an Illumina MiSeq and processed with MiXCR.

The time point label corresponds to: cells obtained before transplantation from donor or recipient. CD3+CD4+ and CD3+CD8+ populations were FACS-sorted from unstimulated pre-transplant donor and recipient cells taken from spleen or lymph nodes. The germline V and J ends show losses of 3 bases and 5 bases respectively, and no gene match explains 11 bases of the junction. CDR1 SGDLS and CDR2 YYNGEE are derived from the germline V gene. The CDR3 contains 17 residues, cysteine and phenylalanine counted. Only the CDR3 DNA stays, 51 bases, in frame from base 1. The paper's findings and limits, for the study overall: Peak levels of circulating GvH clones were associated with declines in HvG clones early after transplant. Patients with donor T cell macrochimerism had high GvH to HvG T cell clonal ratios in their allografts. The relatively low number and heterogeneity of intestinal transplant patients limited the conclusions. GvH clones turned up in recipient bone marrow, with some appearing earlier in ileal mucosa or blood, a pattern consistent with an intestinal mucosal origin.

Library creation used the immunoSEQ multiplex PCR assay. For most patients, genomic DNA was isolated with the Qiagen DNeasy Blood and Tissue Kit and shipped frozen to Adaptive Biotechnologies for TCR sequencing. For most patients, high-throughput TCR-beta CDR3 sequencing of genomic DNA was performed by Adaptive Biotechnologies. Turning to the authors' computational methods: TCR sequencing data for approximately 19 patients were retrieved from Adaptive's ImmunoSEQ software; a few other patients were processed with MiXCR and VDJtools. To correct CD4 versus CD8 sorting errors, sequences present in both subsets at a frequency ratio below 5:1 were removed. CDR3 nucleotide sequences shared between donor and recipient were removed because their origin could not be assigned. To count as alloreactive, a clone needed at least 2-fold expansion over unstimulated cells and a minimum CFSE-low frequency of 0.002% (template counts) or 0.001% (read counts). Clones were considered mappable if detected in sequenced pre-transplant spleen, lymph node, or MLR CFSE-low populations of the donor or recipient. The cumulative frequency of alloreactive clones was calculated as a percentage of all sequences, weighted by copy number. TCRdb took over this immuneACCESS table, retaining in-frame rearrangements with V and J assigned. Such tables are incomplete; in checked studies, under half of the missing clones stem from an unresolved V gene, and the remainder is unexplained. The DNA gave D and trimming, while V, J and clone size come from that table. Within this sample are some 100,000 clones, with 85% to 95% of them counted one time only. Approximately 0.064% of the sample is in the top ten clones.

This clone was counted once. Its antigen is currently not known. One base away there is no much larger clone; base qualities are not given. The chain uses TRBV9 and TRBJ2-1; TRBD2 aligns with 10 central bases. Here the sequenced sample was unstimulated CD8+ T cells sorted from spleen or lymph node cells, taken before transplant. This sequence was found in a human donor who was the organ donor for an intestinal transplant. The CDR3 protein is CASSALQGLAGDNEQFF. The nucleotide sequence is given as TGTGCCAGCAGCGCCCTACAGGGCCTAGCGGGAGACAATGAGCAGTTCTTC.